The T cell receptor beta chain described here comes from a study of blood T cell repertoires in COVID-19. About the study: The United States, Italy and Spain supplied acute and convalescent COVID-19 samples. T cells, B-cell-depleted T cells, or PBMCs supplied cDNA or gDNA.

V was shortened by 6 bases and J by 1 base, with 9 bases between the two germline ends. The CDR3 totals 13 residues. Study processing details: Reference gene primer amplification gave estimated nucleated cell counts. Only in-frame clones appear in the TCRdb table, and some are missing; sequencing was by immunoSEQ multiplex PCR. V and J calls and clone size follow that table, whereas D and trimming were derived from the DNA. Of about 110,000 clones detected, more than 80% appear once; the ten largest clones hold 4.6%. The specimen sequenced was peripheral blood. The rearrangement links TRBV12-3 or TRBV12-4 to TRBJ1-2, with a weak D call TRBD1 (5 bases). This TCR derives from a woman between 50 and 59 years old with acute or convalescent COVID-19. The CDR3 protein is CASSPTDNYGYTF. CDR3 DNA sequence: TGTGCCAGCAGCCCGACAGATAACTATGGCTACACCTTC.